This entry features one TCR beta chain sequence. Its antigen remains unidentified. There are no base qualities to consult, and no much larger clone falls within one base. These data belong to a study of shared clonotypes between healthy human individuals (dated by TCRdb to 2019 to 2021). Background for the entire study: The cohort included three men and a couple of women between 18 and 49 years of age. For each donor, CD4 naive and CD4 memory were each run on three plates, CD8 naive on two plates, and CD8 memory on one plate. To estimate repertoire size and how much clonotype sharing occurs between individuals, the study deeply sequenced the blood TCR repertoires of several healthy adults. Libraries were prepared and TCR repertoires were sequenced by different laboratories using diverse techniques, in order to increase sequencing depth and limit assay-specific biases. Each donor's leukapheresis produced roughly between roughly 0.85 and 10 billion PBMCs.

Using the deep immunoSEQ assay, TCR CDR3 regions were amplified from genomic DNA by multiplex PCR. Extracted genomic DNA from each cell subset was spread evenly across all wells of several immunoSEQ 96-well plates, with each plate serving as a replicate. Each replicate PCR for sorted subsets received roughly 200 ng genomic DNA, equal to tens of thousands of T cell genomes. Purified libraries were quantified with a Qubit 3.0 fluorometer, sized on a Bioanalyzer 2100, and re-quantified with the KAPA Library Quantification kit. Each immunoSEQ 96-well plate was sequenced on its own single-read 150-cycle Illumina NextSeq 550 flow cell. From the authors' description of their analysis: Because the immunoSEQ output held only junctional sequences and lacked quality scores, the filtering could not match the filtering applied to full-length reads. Sequences were annotated with PyIR, a Python wrapper for IgBLAST v1.9, and V/J genes and CDR3 were assigned using IMGT germline references. Reads were removed for weak V/J assignments (E-value above 1e-6), missing CDR3, stop codons, out-of-frame junctions, or ambiguous translated residues. V3J clonotypes were defined as sequences sharing the same inferred V gene, J gene, and CDR3 amino acid sequence. The percentage overlap between two repertoires was calculated by dividing the number of shared unique clonotypes by the size of the smaller repertoire. Three approaches were used to assess repertoire richness: RTK rarefaction, the Chao1 estimator, and Recon v2.1 estimates of unobserved clonotypes. OLGA was used to compute generation probabilities for all TCRbeta clonotypes that the gDNA method yielded from a handful of donors. TCRdb mirrors the immuneACCESS table, restricted to in-frame sequences. Some clones are absent from its copies; in checked studies, under half trace to an unresolved V gene, and the reason for the others is unknown. The V and J calls and clone size were taken over from that table, and D and trimming were inferred from the DNA. For this sample the table gives roughly 1.5 million clones, of which around 98% were detected only once. About 0.45% of the sample rests with the top ten.

The donors were healthy, HIV-negative adults who had no recently reported acute infections or vaccinations. All donors were Caucasian adults living in Nashville, Tennessee, USA. CD4+ T cells were enriched through magnetic negative selection, after which naive cells were positively selected on CD45RA and the remaining negative fraction served as the memory subset. Blood was collected by leukapheresis, and PBMCs were isolated by Ficoll-Histopaque density gradient centrifugation and then cryopreserved in liquid nitrogen vapor phase. Analytical flow cytometry was used to check the purity and quantity of each magnetically sorted T cell population. From each sorted fraction, genomic DNA was isolated and quantified by UV absorbance on a Nanodrop 2000c. The research as a whole found: Rarefaction of sorted-subset datasets indicated incomplete sequencing despite the large sequencing depth. Pairwise subsampling led to the expectation that sequencing depth would affect the degree of clonotype sharing among donors. Roughly 5% of naive CD4, 3.5% of naive CD8, about 2.1% of memory CD4, and more than 0.35% of memory CD8 clonotypes were shared across a few donors. Sampling was restricted to blood, and TCR repertoires in tissues likely differ from the TCR repertoires found in blood. Because the study included only a small number of donors, the genetic and exposure-history diversity represented was limited. Naive subsets generally had larger estimated clonotype richness than memory subsets did. Clonotypes shared by all four sorted-subset donors showed higher generation probabilities than non-shared clonotypes.

The V and J ends are trimmed by 8 bases and 4 bases, leaving 24 bases between them. The germline V gene sets CDR1 to MDHEN and CDR2 to SYDVKM. From the cysteine up to the phenylalanine, the CDR3 has a length of 17 residues. Here the CDR3 DNA is all that survives: 51 bases in frame from base 1. The material sequenced was naive CD4+ T cells sorted from blood. The cell subset or site label here, explained by the study, means: CD45RA+ positively selected. This chain is built from TRBV28 and TRBJ2-1; no D gene call is confident. The receptor was derived from a man aged 25 to 40 in good health. The CDR3 corresponds to CASRLPSGRTEYNEQFF. In nucleotides, the sequence is TGTGCCAGCCGATTGCCCTCAGGACGGACCGAATACAATGAGCAGTTCTTC.